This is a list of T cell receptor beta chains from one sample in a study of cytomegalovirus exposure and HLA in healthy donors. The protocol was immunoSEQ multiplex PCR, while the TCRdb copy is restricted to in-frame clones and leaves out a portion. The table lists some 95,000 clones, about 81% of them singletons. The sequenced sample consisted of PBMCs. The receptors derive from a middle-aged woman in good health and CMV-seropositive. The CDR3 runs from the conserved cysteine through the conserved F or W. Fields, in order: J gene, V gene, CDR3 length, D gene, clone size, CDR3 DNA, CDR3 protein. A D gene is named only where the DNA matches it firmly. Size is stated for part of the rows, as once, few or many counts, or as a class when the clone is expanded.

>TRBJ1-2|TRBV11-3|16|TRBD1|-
TGTGCCAGCAGCTTATACAGGGGGGGGATAGCCTATGGCTACACCTTC
CASSLYRGGIAYGYTF
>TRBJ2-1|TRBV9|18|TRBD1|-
TGTGCCAGCAGCGTAGATTCCACCGGGACAGGGTTCCTCAATGAGCAGTTCTTC
CASSVDSTGTGFLNEQFF
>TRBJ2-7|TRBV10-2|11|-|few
TGCGCCAGCAGTCGAGCCTACGAGCAGTACTTC
CASSRAYEQYF
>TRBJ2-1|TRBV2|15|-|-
TGTGCCAGCAGCGCCGTCGGGCAGGGGAACAATGAGCAGTTCTTC
CASSAVGQGNNEQFF
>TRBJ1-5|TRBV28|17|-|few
TGTGCCAGCAGACGAGAAAGGGTGACAGGAGGCAATCAGCCCCAGCATTTT
CASRRERVTGGNQPQHF
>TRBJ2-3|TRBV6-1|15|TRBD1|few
TGTGCCAGCAGTGCGGGACAGGGAAGCACAGATACGCAGTATTTT
CASSAGQGSTDTQYF
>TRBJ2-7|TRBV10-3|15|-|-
TGTGCCATCAGTGAGAAAGACAGGTTCACCTACGAGCAGTACTTC
CAISEKDRFTYEQYF
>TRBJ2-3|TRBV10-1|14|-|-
TGCGCCAGCTGGCGGGGACAGCCAGGGGATACGCAGTATTTT
CASWRGQPGDTQYF
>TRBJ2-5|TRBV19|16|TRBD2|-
TGTGCCACCTCCTTGCGTACTAGCGGGATCTCGGAGACCCAGTACTTC
CATSLRTSGISETQYF
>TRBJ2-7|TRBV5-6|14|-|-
TGTGCCAGCAGCTTTAACGTGGGGCCCTACGAGCAGTACTTC
CASSFNVGPYEQYF
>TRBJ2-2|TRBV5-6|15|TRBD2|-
TGTGCCAGCAGCCGGGCCGGCGGGAGTTCCGGGGAGCTGTTTTTT
CASSRAGGSSGELFF
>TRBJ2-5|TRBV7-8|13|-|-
TGTGCCAGCAGATTCGACTCTCAAGAGACCCAGTACTTC
CASRFDSQETQYF
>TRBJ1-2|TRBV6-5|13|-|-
TGTGCCAGCAGTGGCGAGGCAACTTATGGCTACACCTTC
CASSGEATYGYTF
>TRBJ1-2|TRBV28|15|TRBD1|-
TGTGCCAGCACCCTCACCGGGACAGGGGGGTACGGCTACACCTTC
CASTLTGTGGYGYTF
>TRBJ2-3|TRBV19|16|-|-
TGTGCCAGTAGCCCCTCTTTCGGGAGAGGTACAGATACGCAGTATTTT
CASSPSFGRGTDTQYF
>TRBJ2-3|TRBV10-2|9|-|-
TGCGCCAGCGGGAGTACGCAGTATTTT
CASGSTQYF
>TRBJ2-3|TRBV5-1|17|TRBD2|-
TGCGCCAGCAGCTTGGGGTCAGCGGGAGTGACCACAGATACGCAGTATTTT
CASSLGSAGVTTDTQYF
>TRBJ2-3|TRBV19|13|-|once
TGTGCCAGTAGTGTTCGAGGAACAGATACGCAGTATTTT
CASSVRGTDTQYF
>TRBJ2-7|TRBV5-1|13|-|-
TGCGCCAGCAGCCTGACATATTTCTACGAGCAGTACTTC
CASSLTYFYEQYF
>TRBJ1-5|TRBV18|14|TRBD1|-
TGTGCCAGCTCCAACCCCGACAGGGAATCGGCCCAGCATTTT
CASSNPDRESAQHF
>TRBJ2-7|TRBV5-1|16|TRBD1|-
TGCGCCAGCAGTAACCTGGTCGGACAGGGAACCTACGAGCAGTACTTC
CASSNLVGQGTYEQYF
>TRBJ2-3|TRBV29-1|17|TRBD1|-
TGCAGCGAAGAGGGAGGGACAGGGGGAGGGTTGACAGATACGCAGTATTTT
CSEEGGTGGGLTDTQYF
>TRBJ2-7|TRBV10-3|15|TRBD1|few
TGTGCCACCAACCCCTCCGGGACAGGGCAATGCGAGCAGTACTTC
CATNPSGTGQCEQYF
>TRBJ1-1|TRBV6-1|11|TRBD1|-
TGTGCCAGCAGTGCATGGACAGGAGCTTTCTTT
CASSAWTGAFF
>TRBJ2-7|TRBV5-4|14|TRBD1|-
TGTGCCAGCAGTCTGGACAGGGGGCTCGACGAGCAGTACTTC
CASSLDRGLDEQYF
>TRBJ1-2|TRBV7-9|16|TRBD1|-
TGTTCCAGCAGCTTAGCTGACGGGACAGGGGCGTATGGCTACACCTTC
CSSSLADGTGAYGYTF
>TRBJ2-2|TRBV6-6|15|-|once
TGTGCCAGCAGTTTCAGGGTCCCGAACACCGGGGAGCTGTTTTTT
CASSFRVPNTGELFF
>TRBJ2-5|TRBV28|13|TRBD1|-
TGTGCCAGCAGCTCGGGACAGCAAGAGACCCAGTACTTC
CASSSGQQETQYF
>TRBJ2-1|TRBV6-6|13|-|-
TGTGCCAGCAGCCAGGGACATTACAATGAGCAGTTCTTC
CASSQGHYNEQFF
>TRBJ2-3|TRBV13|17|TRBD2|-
TGTGCCAGCAGCTCAGAGACTAGCGGGAGTAAGGCAGATACGCAGTATTTT
CASSSETSGSKADTQYF
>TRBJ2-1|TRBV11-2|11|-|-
TGTGCCAGTACGAGCGGGTTTGAGCAGTTCTTC
CASTSGFEQFF
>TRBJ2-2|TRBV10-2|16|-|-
TGCGCCAGCAGTGAGTGGGGCCAGCCGAACACCGGGGAGCTGTTTTTT
CASSEWGQPNTGELFF
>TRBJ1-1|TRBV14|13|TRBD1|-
TGTGCCAGCAGCCAAGATCGGACAGGTGTCGTTTTCTTT
CASSQDRTGVVFF
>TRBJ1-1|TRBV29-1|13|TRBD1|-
TGCAGCGCTCGGACAGGGGAAAACACTGAAGCTTTCTTT
CSARTGENTEAFF
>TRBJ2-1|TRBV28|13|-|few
TGTGCCAGCAGTGTGACTAGAGGCAATGAGCAGTTCTTC
CASSVTRGNEQFF
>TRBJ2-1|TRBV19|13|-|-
TGTGCCAGTAGTACACAGGGTATAGATGAGCAGTTCTTC
CASSTQGIDEQFF
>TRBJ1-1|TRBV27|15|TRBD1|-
TGTGTCAGCAGTACTATACAGGGGGCAGGGGGTGAAGCTTTCTTT
CVSSTIQGAGGEAFF
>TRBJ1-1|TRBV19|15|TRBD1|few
TGTGCCAGTAGCCCCACCGGGACAGGGCACACTGAAGCTTTCTTT
CASSPTGTGHTEAFF
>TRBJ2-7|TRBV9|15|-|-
TGTGCCAGCAGCGTAGCTGGGGGGAACACTAACGAGCAGTACTTC
CASSVAGGNTNEQYF
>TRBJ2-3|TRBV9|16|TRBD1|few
TGTGCCAGCAACCCGGGACAGGTCGGGGTCACAGATACGCAGTATTTT
CASNPGQVGVTDTQYF
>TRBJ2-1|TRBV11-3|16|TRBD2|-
TGTGCCAGCAGCTTAGATGCGGGTCGGGAGGGGGGTGAGCAGTTCTTC
CASSLDAGREGGEQFF
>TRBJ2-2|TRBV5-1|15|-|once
TGCGCCAGCAGCCCAGGCGGGACTCACACCGGGGAGCTGTTTTTT
CASSPGGTHTGELFF
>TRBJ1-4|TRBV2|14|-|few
TGTGCCAGCAGTGAAGGCCCGGGTTCCGAAAAACTGTTTTTT
CASSEGPGSEKLFF
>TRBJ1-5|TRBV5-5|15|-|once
TGTGCCAGCAGCTTTGGACAGATTCCCGATCAGCCCCAGCATTTT
CASSFGQIPDQPQHF
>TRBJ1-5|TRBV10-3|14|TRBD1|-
TGTGCCATCAGCCCGGGACAGGGAGACCAGCCCCAGCATTTT
CAISPGQGDQPQHF
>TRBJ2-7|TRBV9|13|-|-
TGTGCCAGCAGCGTAGCTCCGTCAGACGAGCAGTACTTC
CASSVAPSDEQYF
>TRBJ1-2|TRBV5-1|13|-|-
TGCGCCAGCAGCTTGGGGACAGACTATGGCTACACCTTC
CASSLGTDYGYTF
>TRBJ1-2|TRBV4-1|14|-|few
TGCGCCAGCAGCCAAGAAACAGGGTTTCTTGGCTACACCTTC
CASSQETGFLGYTF
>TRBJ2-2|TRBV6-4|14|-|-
TGTGCCAGCAGGCTGGCTTCTGGCACCGGGGAGCTGTTTTTT
CASRLASGTGELFF
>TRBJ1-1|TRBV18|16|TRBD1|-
TGTGCCAGCTCACCCGGGACAGGGGATATTTACACTGAAGCTTTCTTT
CASSPGTGDIYTEAFF
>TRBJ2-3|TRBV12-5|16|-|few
TGTGCTAGTGGTTTGGGGTGGGACGGGAGTACAGATACGCAGTATTTT
CASGLGWDGSTDTQYF
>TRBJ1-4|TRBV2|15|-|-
TGTGCCAGCAGTGAGGGGGGAAAAACTAATGAAAAACTGTTTTTT
CASSEGGKTNEKLFF
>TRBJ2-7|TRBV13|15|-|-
TGTGCCAGCAGCCGAGAGGTACAGGGAGGGTACGAGCAGTACTTC
CASSREVQGGYEQYF